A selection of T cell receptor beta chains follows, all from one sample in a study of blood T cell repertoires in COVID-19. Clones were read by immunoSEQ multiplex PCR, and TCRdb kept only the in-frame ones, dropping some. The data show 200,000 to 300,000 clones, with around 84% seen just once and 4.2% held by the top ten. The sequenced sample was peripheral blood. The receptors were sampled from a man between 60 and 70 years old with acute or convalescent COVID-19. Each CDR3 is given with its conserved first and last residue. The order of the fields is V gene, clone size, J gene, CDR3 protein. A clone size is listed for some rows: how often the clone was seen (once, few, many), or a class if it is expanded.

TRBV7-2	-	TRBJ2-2	CASSSGLNTGELFF
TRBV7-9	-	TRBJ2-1	CASSAPGLAGVVEQFF
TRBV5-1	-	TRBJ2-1	CASSPPSRRGNEQFF
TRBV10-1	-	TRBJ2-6	CASSDQGFPSGANVLTF
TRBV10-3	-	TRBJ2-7	CAISGAGTRGSYEQYF
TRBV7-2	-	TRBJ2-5	CASSSPGGEIETQYF
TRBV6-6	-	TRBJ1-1	CASSYSAENTEAFF
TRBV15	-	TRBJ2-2	CATSRGLANTGELFF
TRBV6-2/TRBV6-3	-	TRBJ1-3	CASSPHRNRASSGNTIYF
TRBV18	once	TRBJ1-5	CASSPRGDNQPQHF
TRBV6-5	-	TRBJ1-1	CASREVRNTEAFF
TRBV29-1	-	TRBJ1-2	CSVLGTANYGYTF
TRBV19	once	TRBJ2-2	CASSIDDRVTGELFF
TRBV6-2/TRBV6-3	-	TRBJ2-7	CASSYPTSGHYEQYF
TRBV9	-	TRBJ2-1	CASSTSPSGRAQYNEQFF
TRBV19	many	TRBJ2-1	CASSSRESSYNEQFF
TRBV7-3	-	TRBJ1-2	CASSLNPGAYGYTF
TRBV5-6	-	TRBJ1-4	CASSEDRLGYEKLFF
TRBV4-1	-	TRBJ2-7	CASSQDPGETYEQYF
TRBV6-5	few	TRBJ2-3	CASSRPDTQYF
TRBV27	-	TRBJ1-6	CASSTHPPTGGSSYNSPLHF
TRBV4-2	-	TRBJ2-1	CASSQVRGGHYNEQFF
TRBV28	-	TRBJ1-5	CASSQGWQPQHF
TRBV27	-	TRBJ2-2	CASKGQSNTGELFF
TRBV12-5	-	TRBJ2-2	CASGALAGGPTGELFF
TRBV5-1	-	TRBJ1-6	CASSLGSNSPLHF
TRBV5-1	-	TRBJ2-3	CASSLADTQYF
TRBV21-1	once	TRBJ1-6	CASSKAGPGENSPLHF
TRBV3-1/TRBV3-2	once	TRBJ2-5	CASSQRVTQYF
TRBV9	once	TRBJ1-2	CASSPKTEPFGGYTF
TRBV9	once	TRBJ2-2	CASSVEIQRGDTGELFF
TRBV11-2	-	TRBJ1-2	CASSRRTGGAGYGYTF
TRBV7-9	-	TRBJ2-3	CASSFSGSVDTQYF
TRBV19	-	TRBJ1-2	CASRDPGQGDLYTF
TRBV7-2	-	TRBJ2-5	CASSPYSLQETQYF
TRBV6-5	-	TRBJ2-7	CASRQNRNAYEQYF
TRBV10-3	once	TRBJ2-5	CAISAILGTRGETQYF
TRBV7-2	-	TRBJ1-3	CASSFREPLGGNTIYF
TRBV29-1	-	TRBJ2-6	CSVEVISTGGNVLTF
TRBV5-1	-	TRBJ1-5	CASSATGASNQPQHF
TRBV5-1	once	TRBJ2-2	CASSWGPDDTGELFF
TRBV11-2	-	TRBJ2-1	CASSLESGRATNEQFF
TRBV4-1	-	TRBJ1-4	CASSLTHRGGEKLFF
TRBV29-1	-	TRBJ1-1	CSVGPLGAPAEAFF
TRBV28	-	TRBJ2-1	CASSLDRGLAEQFF
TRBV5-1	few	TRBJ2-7	CASSLVVTGVPYEQYF
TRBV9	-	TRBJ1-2	CASSTGSDFYLDNYGYTF
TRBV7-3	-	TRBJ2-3	CASSLTPAGAGRMADTQYF
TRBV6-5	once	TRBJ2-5	CASSTDRGLKTQYF
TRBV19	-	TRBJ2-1	CASSMEGTSGRALHNEQFF
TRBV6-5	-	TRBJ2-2	CASITGGAGTGELFF
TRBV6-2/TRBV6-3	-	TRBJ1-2	CASSGIRGRGYGYTF
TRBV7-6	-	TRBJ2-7	CASSPGLGGTYEQYF
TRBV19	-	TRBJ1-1	CASRPGGQGHTEAFF
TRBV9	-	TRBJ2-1	CASSVVGGSYNEQFF
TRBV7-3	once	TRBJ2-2	CASSLSGTGELFF
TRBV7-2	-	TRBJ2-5	CASSLSPGGGQETQYF
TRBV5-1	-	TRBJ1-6	CASSLVGENSPLHF